This T cell receptor beta chain was captured by sequencing in a study of blood T cell repertoires in COVID-19. The overall study: Collection of acute and convalescent COVID-19 samples took place in the United States, Italy and Spain. T cells, B-cell-depleted T cells, or PBMCs supplied cDNA or gDNA.

Trimming stripped 1 base from V and 6 bases from J, with 9 bases between. The length of the CDR3 is 13 residues. Germline V lookup: CDR1 LGHNA, CDR2 YSLEER. Original processing methods: By means of reference gene primer amplification, nucleated cell counts were estimated. The data were produced by immunoSEQ multiplex PCR, yet TCRdb's version contains in-frame clones alone and is incomplete. The V and J calls and clone size were taken over from that table, and D and trimming were inferred from the DNA. The data contain roughly 290,000 clones, approximately 83% of them singletons. The study drew participants aged about 18 to 89 years from 20 to 30 US areas.

The TCR sequence derives from a man aged 30-40 years who had recovered from COVID-19. The chain couples TRBV4-3 to TRBJ1-2; D is uncertain. Sequenced input: PBMCs or T cells enriched from blood (not recorded which). The CDR3 nucleotides are TGCGCCAGCAGCCAAGGGGTAGCCCATGGCTACACCTTC. Translation: CASSQGVAHGYTF.